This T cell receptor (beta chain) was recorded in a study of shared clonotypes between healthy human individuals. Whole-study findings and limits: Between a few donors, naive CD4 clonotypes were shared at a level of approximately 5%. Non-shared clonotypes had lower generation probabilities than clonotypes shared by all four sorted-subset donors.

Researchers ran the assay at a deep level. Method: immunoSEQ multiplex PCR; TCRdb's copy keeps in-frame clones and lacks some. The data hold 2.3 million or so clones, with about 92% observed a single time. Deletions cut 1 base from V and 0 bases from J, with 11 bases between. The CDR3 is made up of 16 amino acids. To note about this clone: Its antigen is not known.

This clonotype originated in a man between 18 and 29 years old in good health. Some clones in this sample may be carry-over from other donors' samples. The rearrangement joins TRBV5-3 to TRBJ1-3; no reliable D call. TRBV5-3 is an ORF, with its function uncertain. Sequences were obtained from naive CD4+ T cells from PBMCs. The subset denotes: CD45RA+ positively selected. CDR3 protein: CARSLNALLSGNTIYF. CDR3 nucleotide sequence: TGTGCCAGAAGCTTGAATGCCCTCCTCTCTGGAAACACCATATATTTT.